Listed here are 9 T cell receptor beta chains from one sample, sequenced in a study of spatial heterogeneity in lung cancer. Whole-study results and caveats: It was found that expanded intratumoral alpha and beta TCR counts tracked tumor mutation counts.

TCRdb processed the 5' RACE reads anew with MiXCR; each CDR3 protein has one entry. This sample has 4,400 or so distinct CDR3 sequences, with under 15% found just once. These receptors' targets are unknown. Time point of the sample: sample taken at primary tumor resection. The sequences come from lung tumor tissue, collected at surgery. Every receptor here comes from a male donor with early-stage non-small cell lung cancer.

This clonotype appeared many times. This beta chain represents an off-target read in a library built for alpha chains; its size is of limited meaning. The J gene is TRBJ2-2, the V gene TRBV7-3; D may be TRBD2 (5 bases). The V end lost 5 bases, the J end lost 4 bases, and 11 bases lay between the germline ends. Germline CDR1 reads SGHTA; CDR2 reads FQGTGA. The CDR3 length is 14 residues. The CDR3 DNA reads as TGTGCCAGCAGCGCAACTGGAGGCACCGGGGAGCTGTTTTTT. Its protein is CASSATGGTGELFF. The full variable domain, rest sourced from reference TRBV7-3 and TRBJ2-2, is GAGVSQTPSNKVTEKGKYVELRCDPISGHTALYWYRQSLGQGPEFLIYFQGTGAADDSGLPNDRFFAVRPEGSVSTLKIQRTERGDSAVYLCASSATGGTGELFFGEGSRLTVL.

This clonotype has a count of ten or more. In a library made to pick up alpha chains, this beta chain is a stray read with a size that means little. V is TRBV4-2 and J is TRBJ2-3, with 9 positions matching TRBD2. The J segment lost 2 bases and the V segment lost 4 bases, leaving 7 bases of the junction unmatched. In germline, CDR1 is LGHNA, CDR2 YNFKEQ. This CDR3 contains 16 residues. The CDR3 is CASSPRTSEYTDTQYF. Here the CDR3 DNA reads TGTGCCAGCAGCCCCCGGACTAGCGAATACACAGATACGCAGTATTTT.

About this clonotype itself: Being off target in a library aimed at alpha chains, this beta chain has a size of little meaning. The chain is built from TRBV12-3 or TRBV12-4 and TRBJ2-1; TRBD2 matches 7 bases. V shed 1 base and J 1 base; nucleotides not matched to a gene: 16. CDR3 length equals 20 residues. The CDR3 reads CASSLERWADVAGSYNEQFF. DNA for the CDR3: TGTGCCAGCAGTTTAGAAAGGTGGGCTGATGTAGCGGGTTCCTACAATGAGCAGTTCTTC.

In this sample, this clonotype is medium-sized. The size of this beta chain means little, since it is a stray read in a library made for alpha chains. This chain joins TRBV5-1 and TRBJ2-3, with a possible D match to TRBD2 (6 bases). CDR3 length equals 16 residues. Germline CDR1 and CDR2: SGHRS and YFSETQ. V was clipped by 0 bases and J by 2 bases, with 13 bases between them. CDR3 residues: CASSLEGLRVTDTQYF. The DNA of the CDR3 is TGCGCCAGCAGCTTGGAGGGACTGCGGGTCACAGATACGCAGTATTTT.

This clonotype was observed many times. The size of this beta chain means little, since it is a stray read in a library made for alpha chains. This chain uses TRBV20-1 with TRBJ2-7; 7 positions agree with TRBD2. The germline V gene encodes CDR1 DFQATT and CDR2 SNEGSKA (reference sequence). Losses at the gene ends were 4 bases for V and 1 base for J; bases not matched to a gene: 4. CDR3 length: 13 residues. The CDR3 DNA reads as TGCAGTGCTACGGGAGGCTTATCCTACGAGCAGTACTTC. This translates into CSATGGLSYEQYF.

This clonotype is medium-sized (0.01 to 0.1%) within its sample. The library was built for alpha chains, so this beta chain is an off-target read and its size means little. The rearrangement uses TRBV19 and TRBJ1-2; the D is unclear. The CDR3 covers 15 residues. Trimming shortened V by 7 bases and J by 2 bases, and 17 bases separated the two germline ends. Germline CDR1 LNHDA, CDR2 SQIVND (reference sequence). The CDR3 loop reads CASIQSPSSNYGYTF. DNA of the CDR3: TGTGCCAGTATTCAATCTCCAAGCTCCAACTATGGCTACACCTTC.

This clonotype was found many times. This beta chain was picked up by a library intended for alpha chains and is off target, so its count carries little meaning. The V call is TRBV4-2, the J call TRBJ2-3; 8 bases are a match to TRBD2. J was trimmed by 2 bases and V by 3 bases; bases with no gene match: 7. Germline loops: CDR1 LGHNA, CDR2 YNFKEQ. This CDR3 is 16 amino acids long. This CDR3 reads CASSQGRGGTTDTQYF. CDR3 DNA sequence: TGTGCCAGCAGCCAGGGTCGGGGGGGGACCACAGATACGCAGTATTTT.

This clonotype has a count of ten or more. This may be a read error: a much more frequent sequence differs by one nucleotide. This beta chain was picked up by a library intended for alpha chains and is off target, so its count carries little meaning. V usage is TRBV27 and J usage is TRBJ2-5; D remains unclear. From germline, CDR1 is MNHEY and CDR2 SMNVEV (reference sequence). The CDR3 totals 12 residues. The CDR3 nucleotides are TGTGCCAGCAGTTTTATAGGAGAGACCCGGTACTTC. Its protein product is CASSFIGETRYF.

As regards this clonotype: Within a library made for alpha chains, this beta chain is off target, and its count is uninformative. V is TRBV9 and J is TRBJ2-7; 9 nucleotides match TRBD1. Germline CDR1 reads SGDLS; CDR2 reads YYNGEE. V lost 0 bases to trimming and J lost 3 bases; unmatched junction nucleotides: 4. The CDR3 sequence is 15 residues long. The CDR3 coding sequence is TGTGCCAGCAGCGTAGATGGGACAGGGATCTACGAGCAGTACTTC. The encoded protein is CASSVDGTGIYEQYF.